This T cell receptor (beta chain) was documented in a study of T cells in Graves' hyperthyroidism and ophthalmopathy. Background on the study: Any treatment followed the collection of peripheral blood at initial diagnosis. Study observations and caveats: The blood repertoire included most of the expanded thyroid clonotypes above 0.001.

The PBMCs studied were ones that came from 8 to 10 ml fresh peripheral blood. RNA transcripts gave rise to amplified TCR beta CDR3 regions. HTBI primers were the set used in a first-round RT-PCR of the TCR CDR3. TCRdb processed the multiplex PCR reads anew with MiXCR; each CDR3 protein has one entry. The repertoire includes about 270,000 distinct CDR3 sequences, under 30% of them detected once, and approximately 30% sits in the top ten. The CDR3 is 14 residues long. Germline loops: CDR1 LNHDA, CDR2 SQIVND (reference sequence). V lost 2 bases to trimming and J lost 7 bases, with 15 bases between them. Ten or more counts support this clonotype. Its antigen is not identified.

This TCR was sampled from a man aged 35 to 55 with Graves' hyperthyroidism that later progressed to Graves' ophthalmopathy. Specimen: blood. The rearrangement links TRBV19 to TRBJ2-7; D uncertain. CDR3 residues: CASSISIIPAEQYF. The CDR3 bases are TGTGCCAGTAGTATAAGTATTATCCCCGCGGAGCAGTACTTC.